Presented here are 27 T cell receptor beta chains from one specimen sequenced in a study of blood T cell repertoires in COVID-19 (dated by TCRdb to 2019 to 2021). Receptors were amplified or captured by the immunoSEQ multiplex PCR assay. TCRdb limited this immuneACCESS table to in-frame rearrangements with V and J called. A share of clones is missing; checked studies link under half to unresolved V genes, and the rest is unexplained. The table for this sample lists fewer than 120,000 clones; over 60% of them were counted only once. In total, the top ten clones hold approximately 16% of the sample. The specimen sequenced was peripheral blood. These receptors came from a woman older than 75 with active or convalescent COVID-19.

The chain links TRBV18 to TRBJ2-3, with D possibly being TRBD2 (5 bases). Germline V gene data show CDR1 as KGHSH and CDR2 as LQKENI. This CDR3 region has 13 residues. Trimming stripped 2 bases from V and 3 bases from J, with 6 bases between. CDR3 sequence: CASSPGSTDTQYF. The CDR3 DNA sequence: TGTGCCAGCTCACCAGGGAGTACAGATACGCAGTATTTT.

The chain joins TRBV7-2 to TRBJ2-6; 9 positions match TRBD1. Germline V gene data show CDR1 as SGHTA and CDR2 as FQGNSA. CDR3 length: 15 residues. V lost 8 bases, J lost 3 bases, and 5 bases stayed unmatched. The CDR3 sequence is CASAGQGSGANVLTF. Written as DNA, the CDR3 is TGTGCCAGCGCGGGACAGGGCAGTGGGGCCAACGTCCTGACTTTC.

The CDR3 bases are TGCGCCAGCAGCTTGAGTCAGGCAGGAGGAACTGAAGCTTTCTTT. This codes for CASSLSQAGGTEAFF. This chain connects TRBV5-1 to TRBJ1-1; no clear D gene. The CDR3 contains 15 residues. From germline, CDR1 is SGHRS and CDR2 YFSETQ. V lost 1 base and J lost 5, with 15 bases in between. The full variable domain, completed using reference TRBV5-1 and TRBJ1-1, is KAGVTQTPRYLIKTRGQQVTLSCSPISGHRSVSWYQQTPGQGLQFLFEYFSETQRNKGNFPGRFSGRQFSNSRSEMNVSTLELGDSALYLCASSLSQAGGTEAFFGQGTRLTVV.

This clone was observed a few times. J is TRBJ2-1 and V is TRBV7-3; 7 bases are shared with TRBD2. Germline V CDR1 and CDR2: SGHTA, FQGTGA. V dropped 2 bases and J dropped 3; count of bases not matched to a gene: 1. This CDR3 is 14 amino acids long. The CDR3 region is CASSLQRDYNEQFF. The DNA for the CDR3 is TGTGCCAGCAGCTTACAGCGGGACTACAATGAGCAGTTCTTC.

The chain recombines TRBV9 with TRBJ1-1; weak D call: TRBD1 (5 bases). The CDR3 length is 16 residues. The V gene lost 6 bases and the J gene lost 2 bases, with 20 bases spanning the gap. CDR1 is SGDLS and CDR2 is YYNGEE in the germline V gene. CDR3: CASNPLGAGYNTEAFF. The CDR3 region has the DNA TGTGCCAGCAACCCCCTAGGGGCAGGGTATAACACTGAAGCTTTCTTT.

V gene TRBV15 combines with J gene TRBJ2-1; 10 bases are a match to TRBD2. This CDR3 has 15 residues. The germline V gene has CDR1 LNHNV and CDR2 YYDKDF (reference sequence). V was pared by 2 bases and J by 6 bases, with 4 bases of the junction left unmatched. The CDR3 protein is CATSRKAGGPNEQFF. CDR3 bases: TGTGCCACCAGCAGAAAAGCGGGAGGGCCCAATGAGCAGTTCTTC.

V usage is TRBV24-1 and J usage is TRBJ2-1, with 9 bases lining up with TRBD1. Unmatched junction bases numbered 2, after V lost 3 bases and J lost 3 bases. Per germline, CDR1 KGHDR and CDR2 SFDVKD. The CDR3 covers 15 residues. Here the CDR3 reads CATSDPDRGYNEQFF. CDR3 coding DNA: TGTGCCACCAGTGATCCGGACAGGGGCTACAATGAGCAGTTCTTC.

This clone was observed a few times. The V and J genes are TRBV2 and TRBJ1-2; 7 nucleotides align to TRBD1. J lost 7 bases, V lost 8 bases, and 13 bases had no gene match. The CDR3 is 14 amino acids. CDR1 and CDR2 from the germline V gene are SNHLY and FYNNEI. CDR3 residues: CASLDRLNLGGYTF. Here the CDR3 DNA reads TGTGCCAGCTTGGACAGGTTGAATTTGGGTGGCTACACCTTC.

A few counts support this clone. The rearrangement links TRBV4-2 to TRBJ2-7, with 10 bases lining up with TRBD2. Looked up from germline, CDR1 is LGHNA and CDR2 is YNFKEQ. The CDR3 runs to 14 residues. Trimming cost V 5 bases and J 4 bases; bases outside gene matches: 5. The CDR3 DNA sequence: TGTGCCAGCAGCACTAGCGGGATCGGATACGAGCAGTACTTC. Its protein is CASSTSGIGYEQYF.

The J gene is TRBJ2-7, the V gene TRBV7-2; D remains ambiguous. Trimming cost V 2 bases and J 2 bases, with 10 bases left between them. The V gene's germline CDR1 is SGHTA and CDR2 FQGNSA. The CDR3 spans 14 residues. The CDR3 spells CASSLWAGPYEQYF. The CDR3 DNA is TGTGCCAGCAGCTTATGGGCTGGCCCCTACGAGCAGTACTTC.

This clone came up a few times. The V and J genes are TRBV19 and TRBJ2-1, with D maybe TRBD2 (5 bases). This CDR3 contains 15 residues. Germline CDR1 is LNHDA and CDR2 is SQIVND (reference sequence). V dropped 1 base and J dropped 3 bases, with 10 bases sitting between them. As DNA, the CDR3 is TGTGCCAGTAGTATAGTCCATAGCGACTACAATGAGCAGTTCTTC. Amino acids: CASSIVHSDYNEQFF. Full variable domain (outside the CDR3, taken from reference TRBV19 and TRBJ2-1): DGGITQSPKYLFRKEGQNVTLSCEQNLNHDAMYWYRQDPGQGLRLIYYSQIVNDFQKGDIAEGYSVSREKKESFPLTVTSAQKNPTAFYLCASSIVHSDYNEQFFGPGTRLTVL.

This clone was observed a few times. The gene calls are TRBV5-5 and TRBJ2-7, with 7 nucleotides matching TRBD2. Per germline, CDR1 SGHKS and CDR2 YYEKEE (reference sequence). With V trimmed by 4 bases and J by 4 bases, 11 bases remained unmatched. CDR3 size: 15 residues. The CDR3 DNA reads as TGTGCCAGCAGCCCGTGGGGTAGCGGGCATTACGAGCAGTACTTC. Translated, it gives CASSPWGSGHYEQYF.

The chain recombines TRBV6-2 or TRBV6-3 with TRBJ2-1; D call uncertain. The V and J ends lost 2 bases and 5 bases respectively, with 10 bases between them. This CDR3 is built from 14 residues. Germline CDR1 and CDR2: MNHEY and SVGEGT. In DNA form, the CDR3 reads TGTGCCAGCAGTTACCCCCCATTCAACAATGAGCAGTTCTTC. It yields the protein CASSYPPFNNEQFF.

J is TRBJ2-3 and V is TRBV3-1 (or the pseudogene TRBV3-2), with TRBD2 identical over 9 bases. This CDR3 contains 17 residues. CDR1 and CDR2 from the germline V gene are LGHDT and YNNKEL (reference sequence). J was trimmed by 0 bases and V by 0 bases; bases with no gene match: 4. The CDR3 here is CASSQEWLAGSTDTQYF. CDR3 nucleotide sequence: TGTGCCAGCAGCCAAGAGTGGCTAGCGGGGAGCACAGATACGCAGTATTTT.

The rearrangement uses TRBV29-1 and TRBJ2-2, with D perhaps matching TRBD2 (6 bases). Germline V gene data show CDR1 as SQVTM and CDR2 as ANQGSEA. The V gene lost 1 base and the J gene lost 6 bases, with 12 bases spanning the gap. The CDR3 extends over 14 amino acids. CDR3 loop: CSVEAGALPGELFF. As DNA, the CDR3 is TGCAGCGTTGAAGCGGGAGCTTTACCCGGGGAGCTGTTTTTT.

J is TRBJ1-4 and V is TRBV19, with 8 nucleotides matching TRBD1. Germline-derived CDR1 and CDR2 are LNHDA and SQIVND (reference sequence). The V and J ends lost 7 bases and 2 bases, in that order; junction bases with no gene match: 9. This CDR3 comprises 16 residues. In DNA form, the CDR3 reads TGTGCCAGTACCCCGGACAGGGATGGGACTAATGAAAAACTGTTTTTT. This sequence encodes CASTPDRDGTNEKLFF.

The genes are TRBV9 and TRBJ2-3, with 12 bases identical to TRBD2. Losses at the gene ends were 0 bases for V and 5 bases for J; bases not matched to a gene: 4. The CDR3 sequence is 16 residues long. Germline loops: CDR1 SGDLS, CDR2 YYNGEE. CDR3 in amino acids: CASSVGLAGERDTQYF. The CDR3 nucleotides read TGTGCCAGCAGCGTAGGACTAGCGGGAGAGCGAGATACGCAGTATTTT.

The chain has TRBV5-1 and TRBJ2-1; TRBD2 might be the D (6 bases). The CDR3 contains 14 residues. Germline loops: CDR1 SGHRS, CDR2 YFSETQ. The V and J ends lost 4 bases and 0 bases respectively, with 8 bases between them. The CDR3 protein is CASSAGSSYNEQFF. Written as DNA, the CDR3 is TGCGCCAGCAGCGCCGGGAGCTCCTACAATGAGCAGTTCTTC. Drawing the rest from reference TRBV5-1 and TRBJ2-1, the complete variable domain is KAGVTQTPRYLIKTRGQQVTLSCSPISGHRSVSWYQQTPGQGLQFLFEYFSETQRNKGNFPGRFSGRQFSNSRSEMNVSTLELGDSALYLCASSAGSSYNEQFFGPGTRLTVL.

CDR3: CASRLGGSAFF. CDR3 DNA sequence: TGTGCCAGCAGGTTAGGGGGCTCGGCTTTCTTT. V usage is TRBV6-5 and J usage is TRBJ1-1; TRBD1 matches at 7 bases. This CDR3 is built from 11 residues. CDR1 MNHEY and CDR2 SVGAGI come from the germline V gene. J lost 11 bases, V lost 6 bases, and 6 bases had no gene match.

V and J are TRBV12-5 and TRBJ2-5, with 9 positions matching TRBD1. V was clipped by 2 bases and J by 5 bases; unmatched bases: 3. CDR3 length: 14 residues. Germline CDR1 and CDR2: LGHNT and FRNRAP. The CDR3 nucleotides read TGTGCTAGTGGTTTGAGGACAGGGGTTGAGACCCAGTACTTC. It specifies CASGLRTGVETQYF.

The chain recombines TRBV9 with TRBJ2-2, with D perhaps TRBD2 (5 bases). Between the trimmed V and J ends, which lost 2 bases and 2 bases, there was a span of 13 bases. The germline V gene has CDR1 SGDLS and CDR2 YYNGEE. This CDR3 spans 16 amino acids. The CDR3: CASSVPRDRNTGELFF. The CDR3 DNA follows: TGTGCCAGCAGCGTCCCGAGGGATCGAAACACCGGGGAGCTGTTTTTT.

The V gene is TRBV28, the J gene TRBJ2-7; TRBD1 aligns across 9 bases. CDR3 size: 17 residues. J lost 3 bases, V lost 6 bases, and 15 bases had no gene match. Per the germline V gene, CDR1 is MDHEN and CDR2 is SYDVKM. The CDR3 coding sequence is TGTGCCAGCAGGTCGGGACAGGGAGCCCTTTCCTTCTACGAGCAGTACTTC. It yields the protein CASRSGQGALSFYEQYF.

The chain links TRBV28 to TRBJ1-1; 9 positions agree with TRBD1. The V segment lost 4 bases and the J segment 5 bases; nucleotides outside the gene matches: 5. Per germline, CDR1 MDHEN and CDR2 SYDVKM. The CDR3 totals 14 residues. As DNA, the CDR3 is TGTGCCAGCAGTTCACAGGGGGCCGGAACTGAAGCTTTCTTT. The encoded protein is CASSSQGAGTEAFF.

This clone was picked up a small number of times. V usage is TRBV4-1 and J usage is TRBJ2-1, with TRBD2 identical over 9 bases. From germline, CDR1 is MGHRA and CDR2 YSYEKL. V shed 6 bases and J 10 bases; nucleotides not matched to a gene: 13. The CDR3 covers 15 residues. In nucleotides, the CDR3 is TGCGCCAGCAGACAGGTAGGGACTAGCAGAGGCGAGCAGTTCTTC. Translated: CASRQVGTSRGEQFF.

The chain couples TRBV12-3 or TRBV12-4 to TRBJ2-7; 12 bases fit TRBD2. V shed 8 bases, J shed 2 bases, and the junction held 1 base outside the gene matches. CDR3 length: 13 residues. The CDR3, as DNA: TGTGCCAGCGGGACTAGCGGGCCCTACGAGCAGTACTTC. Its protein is CASGTSGPYEQYF.

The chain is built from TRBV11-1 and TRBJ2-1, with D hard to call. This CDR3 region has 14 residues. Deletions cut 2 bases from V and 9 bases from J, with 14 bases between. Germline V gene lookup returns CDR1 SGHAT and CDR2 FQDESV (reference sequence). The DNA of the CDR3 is TGTGCCAGCAGCTTACCTCATTTGAGCGCTGAGCAGTTCTTC. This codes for CASSLPHLSAEQFF.

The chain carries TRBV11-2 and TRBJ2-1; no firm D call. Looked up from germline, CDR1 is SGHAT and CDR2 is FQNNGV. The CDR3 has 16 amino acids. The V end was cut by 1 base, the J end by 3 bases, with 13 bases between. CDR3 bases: TGTGCCAGCAGCTTAGGAAAAGTAGCCGACTACAATGAGCAGTTCTTC. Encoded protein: CASSLGKVADYNEQFF.